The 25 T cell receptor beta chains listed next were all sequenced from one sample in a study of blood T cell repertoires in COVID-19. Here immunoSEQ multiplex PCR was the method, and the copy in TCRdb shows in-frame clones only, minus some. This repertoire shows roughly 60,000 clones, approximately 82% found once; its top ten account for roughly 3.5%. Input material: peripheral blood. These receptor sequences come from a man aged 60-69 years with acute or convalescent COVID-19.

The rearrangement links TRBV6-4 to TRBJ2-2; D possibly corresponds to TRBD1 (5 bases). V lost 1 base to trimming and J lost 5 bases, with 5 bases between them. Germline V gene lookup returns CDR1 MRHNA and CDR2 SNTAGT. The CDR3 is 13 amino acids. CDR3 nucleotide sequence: TGTGCCAGCAGTGACTACAGGACCGGGGAGCTGTTTTTT. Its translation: CASSDYRTGELFF.

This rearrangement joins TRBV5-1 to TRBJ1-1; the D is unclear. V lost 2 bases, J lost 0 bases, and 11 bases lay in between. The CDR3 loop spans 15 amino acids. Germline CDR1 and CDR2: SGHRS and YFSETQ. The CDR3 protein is CASSLTLGMNTEAFF. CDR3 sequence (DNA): TGCGCCAGCAGCTTAACCCTAGGCATGAACACTGAAGCTTTCTTT.

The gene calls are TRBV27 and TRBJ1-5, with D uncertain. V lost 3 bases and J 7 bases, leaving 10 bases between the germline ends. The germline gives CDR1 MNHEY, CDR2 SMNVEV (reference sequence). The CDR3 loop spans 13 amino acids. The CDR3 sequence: CASSFSRWQPQHF. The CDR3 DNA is TGTGCCAGCAGTTTTAGCCGGTGGCAGCCCCAGCATTTT.

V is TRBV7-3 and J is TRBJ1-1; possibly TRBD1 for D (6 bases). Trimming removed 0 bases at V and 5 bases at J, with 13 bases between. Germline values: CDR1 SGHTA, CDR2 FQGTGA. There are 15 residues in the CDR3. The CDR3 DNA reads TGTGCCAGCAGCTTAACGGGGGCAGGGGATACTGAAGCTTTCTTT. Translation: CASSLTGAGDTEAFF.

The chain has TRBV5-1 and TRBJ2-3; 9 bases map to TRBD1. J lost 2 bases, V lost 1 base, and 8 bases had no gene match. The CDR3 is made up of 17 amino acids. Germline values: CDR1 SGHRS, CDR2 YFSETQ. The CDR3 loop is CASSLSPGQGITDTQYF. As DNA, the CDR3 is TGCGCCAGCAGCTTGAGCCCGGGACAGGGAATCACAGATACGCAGTATTTT.

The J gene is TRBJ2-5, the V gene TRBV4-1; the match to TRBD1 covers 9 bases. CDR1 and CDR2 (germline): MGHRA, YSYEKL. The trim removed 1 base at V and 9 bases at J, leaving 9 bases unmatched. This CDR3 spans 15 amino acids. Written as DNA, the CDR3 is TGCGCCAGCAGCCAAGGGGACAGGGCCCAGGCGGCCCAGTACTTC. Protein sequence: CASSQGDRAQAAQYF.

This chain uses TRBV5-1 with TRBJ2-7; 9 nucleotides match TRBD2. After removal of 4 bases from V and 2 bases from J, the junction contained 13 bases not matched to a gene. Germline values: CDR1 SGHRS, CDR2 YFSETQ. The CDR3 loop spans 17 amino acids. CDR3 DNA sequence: TGCGCCAGCAGCCTTACCGCCTCTAGCGGGGAAACCTACGAGCAGTACTTC. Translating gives CASSLTASSGETYEQYF.

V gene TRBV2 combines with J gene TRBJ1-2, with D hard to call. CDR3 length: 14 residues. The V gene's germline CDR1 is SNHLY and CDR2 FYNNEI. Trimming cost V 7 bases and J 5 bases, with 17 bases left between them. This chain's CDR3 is CASNRQAVTYGYTF. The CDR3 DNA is TGTGCCAGCAACCGCCAGGCAGTTACTTATGGCTACACCTTC.

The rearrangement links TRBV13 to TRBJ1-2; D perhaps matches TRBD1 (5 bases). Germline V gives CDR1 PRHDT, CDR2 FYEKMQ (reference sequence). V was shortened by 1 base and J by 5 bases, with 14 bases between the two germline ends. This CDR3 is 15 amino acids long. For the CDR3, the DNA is TGTGCCAGCAGCTTAGCACAGGCAGATTCTTATGGCTACACCTTC. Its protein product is CASSLAQADSYGYTF.

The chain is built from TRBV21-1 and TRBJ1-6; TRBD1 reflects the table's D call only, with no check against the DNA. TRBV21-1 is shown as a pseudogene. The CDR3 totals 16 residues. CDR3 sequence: CASSTPRTGRDSLLHF. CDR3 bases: TGTGCCAGCAGCACCCCCCGGACAGGGCGAGATTCACTCCTCCACTTT.

The CDR3 bases are TGTGCCACCAGTGACCCAGGGACTCCTAATCAGCCCCAGCATTTT. Translating it yields CATSDPGTPNQPQHF. This chain connects TRBV24-1 to TRBJ1-5; D perhaps matches TRBD1 (5 bases). The germline gives CDR1 KGHDR, CDR2 SFDVKD. The CDR3 spans 15 residues. Trimming stripped 4 bases from V and 4 bases from J, with 13 bases between.

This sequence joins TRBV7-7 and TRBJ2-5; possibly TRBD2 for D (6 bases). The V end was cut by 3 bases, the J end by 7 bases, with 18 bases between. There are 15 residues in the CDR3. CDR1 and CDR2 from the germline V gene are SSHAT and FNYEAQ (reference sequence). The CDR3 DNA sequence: TGTGCCAGCAGCTTTACGGAGGGAGATGGAGTGACCCAGTACTTC. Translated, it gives CASSFTEGDGVTQYF.

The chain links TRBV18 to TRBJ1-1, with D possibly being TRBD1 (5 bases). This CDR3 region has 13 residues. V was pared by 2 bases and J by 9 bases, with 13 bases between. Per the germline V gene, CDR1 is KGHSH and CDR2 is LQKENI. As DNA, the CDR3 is TGTGCCAGCTCACCAGGACCGGGACTTAAAGCTTTCTTT. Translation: CASSPGPGLKAFF.

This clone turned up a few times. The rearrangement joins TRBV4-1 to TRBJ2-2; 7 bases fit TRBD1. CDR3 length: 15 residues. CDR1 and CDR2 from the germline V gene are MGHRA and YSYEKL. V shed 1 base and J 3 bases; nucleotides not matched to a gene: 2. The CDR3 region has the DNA TGCGCCAGCAGCCAAGGTGACAGGGACACCGGGGAGCTGTTTTTT. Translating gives CASSQGDRDTGELFF.

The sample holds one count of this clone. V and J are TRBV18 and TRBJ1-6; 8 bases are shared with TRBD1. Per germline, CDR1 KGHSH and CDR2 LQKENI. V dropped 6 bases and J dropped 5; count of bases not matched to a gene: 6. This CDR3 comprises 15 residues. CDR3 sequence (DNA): TGTGCCAGCTCTTGGACAGGGCGTAATAATTCACCCCTCCACTTT. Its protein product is CASSWTGRNNSPLHF.

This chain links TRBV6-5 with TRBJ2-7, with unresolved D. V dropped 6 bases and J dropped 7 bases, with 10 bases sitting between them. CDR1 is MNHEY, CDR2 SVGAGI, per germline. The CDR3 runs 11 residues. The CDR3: CASSSGAEQYF. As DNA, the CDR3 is TGTGCCAGCAGCTCCGGAGCGGAGCAGTACTTC.

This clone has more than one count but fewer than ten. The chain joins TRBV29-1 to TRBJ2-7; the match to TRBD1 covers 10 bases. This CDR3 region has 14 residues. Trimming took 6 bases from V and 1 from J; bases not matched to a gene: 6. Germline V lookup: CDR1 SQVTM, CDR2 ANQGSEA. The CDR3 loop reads CSVKPGQGSYEQYF. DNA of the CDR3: TGCAGCGTGAAGCCGGGACAGGGGTCCTACGAGCAGTACTTC.

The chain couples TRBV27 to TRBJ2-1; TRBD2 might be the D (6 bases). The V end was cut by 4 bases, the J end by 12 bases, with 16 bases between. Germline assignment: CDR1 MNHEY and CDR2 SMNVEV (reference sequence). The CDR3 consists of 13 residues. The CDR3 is CASSSLGGEAQFF. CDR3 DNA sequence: TGTGCCAGCAGTTCTCTAGGCGGGGAGGCGCAGTTCTTC.

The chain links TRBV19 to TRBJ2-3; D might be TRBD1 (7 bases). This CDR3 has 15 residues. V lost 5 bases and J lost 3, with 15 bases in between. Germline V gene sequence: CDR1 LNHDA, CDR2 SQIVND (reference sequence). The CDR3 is CASSLDREVTDTQYF. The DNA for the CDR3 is TGTGCCAGTAGTCTTGACAGGGAGGTAACAGATACGCAGTATTTT.

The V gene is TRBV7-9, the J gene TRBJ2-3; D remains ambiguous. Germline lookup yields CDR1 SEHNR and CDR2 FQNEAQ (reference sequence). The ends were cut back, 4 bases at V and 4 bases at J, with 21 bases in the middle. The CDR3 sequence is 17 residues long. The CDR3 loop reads CASSSPWRSSSADTQYF. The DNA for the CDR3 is TGTGCCAGCAGCTCCCCCTGGCGGAGCTCGTCGGCAGATACGCAGTATTTT.

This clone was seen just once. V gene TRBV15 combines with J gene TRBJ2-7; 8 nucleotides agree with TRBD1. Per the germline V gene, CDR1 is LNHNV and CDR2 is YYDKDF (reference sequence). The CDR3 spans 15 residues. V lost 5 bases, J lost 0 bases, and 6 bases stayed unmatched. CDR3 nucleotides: TGTGCCACCAGCCCCCGACAGGGGAACTCCTACGAGCAGTACTTC. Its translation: CATSPRQGNSYEQYF.

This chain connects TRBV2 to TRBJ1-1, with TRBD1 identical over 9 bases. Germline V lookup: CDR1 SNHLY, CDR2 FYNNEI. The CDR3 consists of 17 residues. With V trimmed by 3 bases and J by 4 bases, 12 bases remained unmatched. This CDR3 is CASSDGTGGAGATEAFF. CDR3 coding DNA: TGTGCCAGCAGTGATGGAACAGGGGGCGCGGGAGCCACTGAAGCTTTCTTT.

CDR3 protein: CASSVDGQSHEKLFF. The CDR3 DNA reads TGTGCCAGCAGCGTAGATGGGCAGAGCCATGAAAAACTGTTTTTT. This rearrangement joins TRBV9 to TRBJ1-4, with no clear D. Trimming shortened V by 0 bases and J by 6 bases, and 12 bases separated the two germline ends. Germline V gene data show CDR1 as SGDLS and CDR2 as YYNGEE. This CDR3 spans 15 amino acids.

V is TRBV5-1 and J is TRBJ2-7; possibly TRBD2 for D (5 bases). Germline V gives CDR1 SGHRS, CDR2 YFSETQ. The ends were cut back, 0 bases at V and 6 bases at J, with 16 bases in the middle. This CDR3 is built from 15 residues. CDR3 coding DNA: TGCGCCAGCAGCTTGGCCCCCTTAAACGGGGTCGAGCAGTACTTC. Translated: CASSLAPLNGVEQYF.

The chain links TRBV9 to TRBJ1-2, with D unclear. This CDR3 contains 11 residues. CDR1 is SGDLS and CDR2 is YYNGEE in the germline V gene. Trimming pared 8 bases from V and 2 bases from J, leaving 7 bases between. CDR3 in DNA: TGTGCCAGTTCGGTCAACTATGGCTACACCTTC. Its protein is CASSVNYGYTF.